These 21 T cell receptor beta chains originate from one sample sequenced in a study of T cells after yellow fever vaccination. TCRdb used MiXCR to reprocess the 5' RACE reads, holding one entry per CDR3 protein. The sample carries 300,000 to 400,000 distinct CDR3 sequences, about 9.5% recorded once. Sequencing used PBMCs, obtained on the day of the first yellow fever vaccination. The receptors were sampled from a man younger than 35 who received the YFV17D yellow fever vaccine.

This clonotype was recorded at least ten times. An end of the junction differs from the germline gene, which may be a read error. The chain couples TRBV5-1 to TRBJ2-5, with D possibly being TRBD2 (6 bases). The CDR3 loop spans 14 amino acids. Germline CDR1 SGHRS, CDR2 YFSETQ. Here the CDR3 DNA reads TGTGCCAGCAGCCTTGGCTCGCGGGGAGAGACCCAGTACTTC. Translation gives CASSLGSRGETQYF.

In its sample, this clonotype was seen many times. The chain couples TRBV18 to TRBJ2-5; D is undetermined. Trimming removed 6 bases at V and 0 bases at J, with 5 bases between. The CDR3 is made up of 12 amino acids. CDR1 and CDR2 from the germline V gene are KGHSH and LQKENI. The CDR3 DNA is TGTGCCAGCTCCTACGACCAAGAGACCCAGTACTTC. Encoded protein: CASSYDQETQYF.

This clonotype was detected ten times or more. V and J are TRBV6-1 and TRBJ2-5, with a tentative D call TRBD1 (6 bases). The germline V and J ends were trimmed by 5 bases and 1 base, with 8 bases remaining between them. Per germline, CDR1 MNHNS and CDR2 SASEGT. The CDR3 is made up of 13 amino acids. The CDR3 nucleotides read TGTGCCAGCAGTCGGACAGTCCAAGAGACCCAGTACTTC. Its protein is CASSRTVQETQYF.

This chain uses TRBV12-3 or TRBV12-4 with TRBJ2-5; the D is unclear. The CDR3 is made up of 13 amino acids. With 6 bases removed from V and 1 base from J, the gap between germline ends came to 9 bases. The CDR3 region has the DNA TGTGCCAGCAGGCGGATTTTCCAAGAGACCCAGTACTTC. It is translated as CASRRIFQETQYF.

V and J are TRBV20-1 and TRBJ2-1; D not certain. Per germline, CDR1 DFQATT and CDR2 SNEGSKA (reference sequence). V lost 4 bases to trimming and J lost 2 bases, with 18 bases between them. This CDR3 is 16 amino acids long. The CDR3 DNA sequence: TGCAGTGCTAACCACCTCCCACATCTAACCTACAATGAGCAGTTCTTC. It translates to CSANHLPHLTYNEQFF.

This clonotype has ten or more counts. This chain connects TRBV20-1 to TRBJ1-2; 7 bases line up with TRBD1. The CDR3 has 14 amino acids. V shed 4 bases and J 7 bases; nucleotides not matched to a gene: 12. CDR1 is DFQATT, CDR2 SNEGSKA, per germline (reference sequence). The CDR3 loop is CSATKGRGQGGYTF. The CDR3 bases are TGCAGTGCTACCAAGGGGAGGGGGCAAGGTGGCTACACCTTC.

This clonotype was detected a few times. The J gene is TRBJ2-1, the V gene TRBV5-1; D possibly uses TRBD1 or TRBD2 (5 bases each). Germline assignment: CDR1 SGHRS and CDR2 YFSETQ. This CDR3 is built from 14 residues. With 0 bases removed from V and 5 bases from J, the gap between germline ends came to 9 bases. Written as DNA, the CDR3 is TGCGCCAGCAGCTTGGGTTGGGACCACAATGAGCAGTTCTTC. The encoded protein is CASSLGWDHNEQFF.

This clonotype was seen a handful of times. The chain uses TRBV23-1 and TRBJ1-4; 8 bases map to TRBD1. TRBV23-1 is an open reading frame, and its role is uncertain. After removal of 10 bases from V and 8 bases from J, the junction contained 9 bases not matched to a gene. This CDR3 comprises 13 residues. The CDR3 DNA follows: TGCGCCATCCCACAGGGGGGAGGCGAAAAACTGTTTTTT. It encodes CAIPQGGGEKLFF.

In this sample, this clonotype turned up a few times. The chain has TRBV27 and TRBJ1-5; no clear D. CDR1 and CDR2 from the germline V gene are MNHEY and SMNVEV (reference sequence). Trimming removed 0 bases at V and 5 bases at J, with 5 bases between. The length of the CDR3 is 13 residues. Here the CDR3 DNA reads TGTGCCAGCAGTTTATCGGTTTATCAGCCCCAGCATTTT. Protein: CASSLSVYQPQHF.

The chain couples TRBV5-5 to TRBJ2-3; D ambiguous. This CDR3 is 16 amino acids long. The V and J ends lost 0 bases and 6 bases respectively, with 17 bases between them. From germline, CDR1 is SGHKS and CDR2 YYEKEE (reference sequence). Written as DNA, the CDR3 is TGTGCCAGCAGCTTGGAGGGAAGGTCGGATTGGGATACGCAGTATTTT. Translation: CASSLEGRSDWDTQYF.

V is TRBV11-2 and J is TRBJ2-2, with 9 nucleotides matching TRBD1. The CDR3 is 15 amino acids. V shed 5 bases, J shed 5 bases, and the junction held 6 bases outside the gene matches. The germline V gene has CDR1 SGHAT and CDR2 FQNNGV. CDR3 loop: CASSPGQGVTGELFF. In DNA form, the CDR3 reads TGTGCCAGCAGCCCGGGACAGGGAGTGACCGGGGAGCTGTTTTTT. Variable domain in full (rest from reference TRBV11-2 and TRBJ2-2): EAGVAQSPRYKIIEKRQSVAFWCNPISGHATLYWYQQILGQGPKLLIQFQNNGVVDDSQLPKDRFSAERLKGVDSTLKIQPAKLEDSAVYLCASSPGQGVTGELFFGEGSRLTVL.

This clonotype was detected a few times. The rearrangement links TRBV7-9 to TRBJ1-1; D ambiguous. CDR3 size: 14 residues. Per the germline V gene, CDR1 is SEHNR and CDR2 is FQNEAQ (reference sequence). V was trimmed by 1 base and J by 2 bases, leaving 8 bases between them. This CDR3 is CASSLVLSNTEAFF. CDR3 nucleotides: TGTGCCAGCAGCTTAGTTCTCAGTAACACTGAAGCTTTCTTT.

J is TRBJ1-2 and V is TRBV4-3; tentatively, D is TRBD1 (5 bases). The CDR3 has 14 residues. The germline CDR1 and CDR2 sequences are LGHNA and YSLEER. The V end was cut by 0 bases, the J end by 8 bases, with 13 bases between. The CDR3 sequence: CASSQDQQARGYTF. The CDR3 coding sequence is TGCGCCAGCAGCCAAGATCAACAGGCGAGAGGCTACACCTTC.

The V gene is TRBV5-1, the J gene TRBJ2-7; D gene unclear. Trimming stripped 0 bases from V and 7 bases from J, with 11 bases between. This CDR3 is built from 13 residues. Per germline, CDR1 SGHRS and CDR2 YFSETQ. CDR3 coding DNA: TGCGCCAGCAGCTTGGAGGGCTACCAAGAGCAGTACGTC. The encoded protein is CASSLEGYQEQYV.

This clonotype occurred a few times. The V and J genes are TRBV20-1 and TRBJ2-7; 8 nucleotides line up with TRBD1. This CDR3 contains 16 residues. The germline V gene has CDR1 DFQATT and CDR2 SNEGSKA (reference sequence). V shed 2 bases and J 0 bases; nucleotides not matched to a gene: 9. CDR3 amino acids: CSARSPARGLSYEQYV. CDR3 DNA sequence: TGCAGTGCTAGAAGTCCGGCCAGGGGGCTCTCCTACGAGCAGTACGTC.

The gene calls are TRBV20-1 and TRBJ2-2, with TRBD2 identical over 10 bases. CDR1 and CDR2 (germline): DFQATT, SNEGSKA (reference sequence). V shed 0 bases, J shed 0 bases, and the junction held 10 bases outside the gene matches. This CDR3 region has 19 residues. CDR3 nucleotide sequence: TGCAGTGCTAGAGATCGACTAGCGGGTCCCCTATCGAACACCGGGGAGCTGTTTTTT. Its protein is CSARDRLAGPLSNTGELFF.

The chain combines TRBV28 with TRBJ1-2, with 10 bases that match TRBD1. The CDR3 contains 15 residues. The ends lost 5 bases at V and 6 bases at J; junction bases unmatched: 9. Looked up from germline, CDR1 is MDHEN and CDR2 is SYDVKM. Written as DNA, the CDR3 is TGTGCCAGCAGTAACACGGGACAGGGGATCCATGGCTACACCTTC. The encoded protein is CASSNTGQGIHGYTF.

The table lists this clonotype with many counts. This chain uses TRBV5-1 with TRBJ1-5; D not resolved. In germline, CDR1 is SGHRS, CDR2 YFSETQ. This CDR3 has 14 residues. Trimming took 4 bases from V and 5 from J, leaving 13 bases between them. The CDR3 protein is CASSPGGGDQPQHF. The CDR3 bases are TGCGCCAGCAGCCCCGGAGGAGGAGATCAGCCCCAGCATTTT.

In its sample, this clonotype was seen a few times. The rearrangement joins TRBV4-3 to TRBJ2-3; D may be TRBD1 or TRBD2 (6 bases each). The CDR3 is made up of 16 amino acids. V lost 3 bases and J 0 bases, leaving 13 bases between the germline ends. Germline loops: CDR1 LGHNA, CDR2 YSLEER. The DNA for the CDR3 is TGCGCCAGCAGCCAGGCGGGACACCTAAGCACAGATACGCAGTATTTT. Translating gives CASSQAGHLSTDTQYF.

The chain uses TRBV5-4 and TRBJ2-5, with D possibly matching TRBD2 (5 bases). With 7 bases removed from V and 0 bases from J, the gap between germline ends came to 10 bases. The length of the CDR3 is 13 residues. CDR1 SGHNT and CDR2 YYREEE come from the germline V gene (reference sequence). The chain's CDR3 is CASHFGDQETQYF. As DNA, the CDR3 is TGTGCCAGCCATTTCGGGGACCAAGAGACCCAGTACTTC.

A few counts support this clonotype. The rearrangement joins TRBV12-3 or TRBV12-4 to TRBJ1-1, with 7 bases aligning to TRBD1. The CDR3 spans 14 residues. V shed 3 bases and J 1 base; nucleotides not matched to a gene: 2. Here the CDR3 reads CASSFDRENTEAFF. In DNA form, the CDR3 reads TGTGCCAGCAGTTTCGACAGGGAGAACACTGAAGCTTTCTTT.